These 5 T cell receptor beta chains were all obtained from the same sample, sequenced in a study of cytomegalovirus exposure and HLA in healthy donors. Data came from immunoSEQ multiplex PCR; TCRdb stores just in-frame clones and leaves some out. Counted here are some 87,000 clones, roughly 96% occurring once; the ten biggest clones make up 1.3%. Sequencing was performed on PBMCs. All receptors come from a woman younger than 35 in good health and CMV-seronegative.

This chain joins TRBV6-6 and TRBJ2-7; no definite D call. The V end lost 3 bases, the J end lost 2 bases, and 8 bases lay between the germline ends. The CDR3 runs to 13 residues. Germline CDR1 MNHNY, CDR2 SVGAGI (reference sequence). As DNA, the CDR3 is TGTGCCAGCAGTTATGAGATTGCCTACGAGCAGTACTTC. As protein: CASSYEIAYEQYF.

This clone has just a few counts. V usage is TRBV7-9 and J usage is TRBJ2-7; no clear D. Trimming removed 2 bases from V and 5 bases from J, with 7 bases in between. This CDR3 comprises 12 residues. Germline V gives CDR1 SEHNR, CDR2 FQNEAQ (reference sequence). The CDR3 loop reads CASSLNRDEQYF. The DNA of the CDR3 is TGTGCCAGCAGCTTAAACCGGGACGAGCAGTACTTC.

The chain combines TRBV11-2 with TRBJ2-7; possibly TRBD2 for D (5 bases). The CDR3 has 17 amino acids. CDR1 and CDR2 from the germline V gene are SGHAT and FQNNGV. Between the trimmed V and J ends, which lost 2 bases and 4 bases, there was a span of 21 bases. Here the CDR3 reads CASSLLGGRSAPYEQYF. The CDR3 nucleotides read TGTGCCAGCAGCTTACTTGGCGGGCGGAGCGCGCCGTACGAGCAGTACTTC.

The V gene is TRBV7-2, the J gene TRBJ1-5; D unresolved. The length of the CDR3 is 14 residues. In germline, CDR1 is SGHTA, CDR2 FQGNSA. The ends were cut back, 4 bases at V and 12 bases at J, with 19 bases in the middle. The CDR3 DNA reads TGTGCCAGCAGCTCCTCCGGGGTCAAAACGGACCAGCATTTT. Protein product: CASSSSGVKTDQHF.

This rearrangement joins TRBV29-1 to TRBJ1-2, with 10 bases identical to TRBD1. V trimming: 1 base; J trimming: 5 bases; junction bases outside the gene matches: 10. Germline V lookup: CDR1 SQVTM, CDR2 ANQGSEA. The CDR3 runs 16 residues. This CDR3 reads CSVEASGTGEEYGYTF. The CDR3 DNA reads as TGCAGCGTTGAAGCCTCTGGGACAGGGGAAGAGTATGGCTACACCTTC.